This entry lists 30 T cell receptor beta chains sequenced from one sample in a study of regulatory T cells in long-lasting Graves disease. Regarding time point: persistent/refractory GD, antithyroid drugs over 5 years with positive TRAb. Following extraction of RNA from PBMCs, that RNA was used to make the TCR library. In building TCR beta libraries, iRepertoire HTBI primers were used together with Arm-PCR of CDR3 regions. TCRdb fed the multiplex PCR reads into MiXCR, producing one record per CDR3 protein. Of around 500,000 distinct CDR3 sequences listed, 20% are singletons. This material consisted of peripheral blood mononuclear cells (PBMCs), taken when the disease was refractory, from a patient treated with antithyroid drugs. These receptors were obtained from a female donor with Graves disease.

In this sample, this clonotype turned up many times. At one end the junction does not follow the germline gene, possibly because of a read error. The chain links TRBV12-3 or TRBV12-4 to TRBJ1-2; 10 nucleotides line up with TRBD1. The CDR3 totals 13 residues. CDR3 sequence reads: CASSFRADRGNSF. The DNA of the CDR3 is TGTGCCAGCAGTTTCCGGGCGGACAGGGGGAACTCCTTC.

The chain employs TRBV19 and TRBJ1-5; D unclear. Germline CDR1 and CDR2: LNHDA and SQIVND (reference sequence). The CDR3 covers 16 residues. V was clipped by 4 bases and J by 7 bases, with 20 bases between them. The CDR3 protein is CASSTGKKFGAQPQHF. The CDR3, as DNA: TGTGCCAGTAGTACGGGCAAAAAATTCGGAGCCCAGCCCCAGCATTTT.

The rearrangement uses TRBV7-8 and TRBJ2-5, with unresolved D. The V end lost 1 base, the J end lost 1 base, and 16 bases lay between the germline ends. Germline V CDR1 and CDR2: SGHVS, FQNEAQ. This CDR3 has 17 amino acids. CDR3 amino acids: CASSLDRVRRAQETQYF. Written as DNA, the CDR3 is TGTGCCAGCAGCTTAGATAGGGTCAGAAGAGCCCAAGAGACCCAGTACTTC.

This clonotype was seen many times. This chain links TRBV29-1 with TRBJ2-7, with TRBD1 identical over 9 bases. CDR3 length equals 14 residues. Trimming cost V 5 bases and J 3 bases; bases outside gene matches: 8. The V gene's germline CDR1 is SQVTM and CDR2 ANQGSEA. The CDR3 DNA reads as TGCAGCGTTAATGGAGGGACAGGGAGCTACGAGCAGTACTTC. Its translation is CSVNGGTGSYEQYF.

This clonotype was seen repeatedly, ten times or more. The chain recombines TRBV30 with TRBJ1-2; 10 bases line up with TRBD1. The CDR3 contains 15 residues. V was pared by 5 bases and J by 4 bases, with 10 bases of the junction left unmatched. The germline CDR1 and CDR2 sequences are GTSNPN and SVGIG (reference sequence). CDR3 sequence (DNA): TGTGCCTGGGGTAAACCGGGACAGGGGCTCTATGGCTACACCTTC. Its protein is CAWGKPGQGLYGYTF.

V is TRBV30 and J is TRBJ1-2; D is unclear. The V gene's germline CDR1 is GTSNPN and CDR2 SVGIG (reference sequence). With 4 bases removed from V and 4 bases from J, the gap between germline ends came to 4 bases. The CDR3 loop spans 10 amino acids. CDR3 sequence reads: CAWISYGYTF. CDR3 bases: TGTGCCTGGATCAGCTATGGCTACACCTTC.

This clonotype was counted a single time. The rearrangement joins TRBV18 to TRBJ2-2, with no clear D. Trimming removed 4 bases from V and 5 bases from J, with 8 bases in between. The CDR3 totals 13 residues. Per the germline V gene, CDR1 is KGHSH and CDR2 is LQKENI. In DNA form, the CDR3 reads TGTGCCAGCTCACTCGACCAGACCGGGGAGCTGTTTTTT. Translating gives CASSLDQTGELFF.

This clonotype came up a few times. V and J are TRBV25-1 and TRBJ2-5; TRBD1 matches 7 bases. The junction had 10 bases not matched to a gene; V was cut back by 1 base and J by 5 bases. The CDR3 totals 16 residues. Germline CDR1 MGHDK, CDR2 SYGVNS. The CDR3 here is CASSESGRGGGETQYF. As DNA, the CDR3 is TGTGCCAGCAGTGAATCCGGACGAGGGGGCGGGGAGACCCAGTACTTC.

The V gene is TRBV20-1, the J gene TRBJ2-7; D might be TRBD2 (5 bases). V lost 5 bases and J 2 bases, leaving 16 bases between the germline ends. The CDR3 loop spans 14 amino acids. From germline, CDR1 is DFQATT and CDR2 SNEGSKA (reference sequence). In DNA form, the CDR3 reads TGCAGTGCTGCTAATAGCGCAAACGCCTACGAGCAGTACTTC. Amino acids: CSAANSANAYEQYF.

This clonotype was seen a few times. The chain combines TRBV5-1 with TRBJ2-7; no definite D call. The CDR3 is 13 amino acids. Germline CDR1 reads SGHRS; CDR2 reads YFSETQ. V shed 0 bases and J shed 6 bases, with 10 bases lying between them. The CDR3 spells CASSLGTYVEQYF. The CDR3 bases are TGCGCCAGCAGCTTGGGGACCTACGTCGAGCAGTACTTC.

This clonotype was seen at least ten times. The chain couples TRBV28 to TRBJ2-7; TRBD2 matches 10 bases. The CDR3 is 14 residues long. The V gene's germline CDR1 is MDHEN and CDR2 SYDVKM. V shed 8 bases and J 2 bases; nucleotides not matched to a gene: 6. The CDR3 DNA sequence: TGTGCCAGCGGTGCACTAGCGGGAACCTACGAGCAGTACTTC. This codes for CASGALAGTYEQYF. The full variable domain, with the rest looked up from reference TRBV28 and TRBJ2-7, is DVKVTQSSRYLVKRTGEKVFLECVQDMDHENMFWYRQDPGLGLRLIYFSYDVKMKEKGDIPEGYSVSREKKERFSLILESASTNQTSMYLCASGALAGTYEQYFGPGTRLTVT.

This clonotype was detected only a few times. The genes are TRBV4-3 and TRBJ2-2, with a tentative D call TRBD2 (5 bases). The CDR3 has 16 residues. The V end lost 1 base, the J end lost 4 bases, and 13 bases lay between the germline ends. Germline V gene sequence: CDR1 LGHNA, CDR2 YSLEER. The CDR3 DNA reads as TGCGCCAGCAGCCAAGTCCGAGCGGCTGGCACCGGGGAGCTGTTTTTT. Translated: CASSQVRAAGTGELFF.

This clonotype has only a few counts. The V and J genes are TRBV11-2 and TRBJ2-7, with TRBD2 identical over 13 bases. Germline assignment: CDR1 SGHAT and CDR2 FQNNGV. With 5 bases clipped from V and 5 bases from J, the junction kept 9 bases outside the gene matches. This CDR3 spans 16 amino acids. The CDR3 loop is CASSLGLAGVVDEQYF. Here the CDR3 DNA reads TGTGCCAGCAGCCTTGGACTAGCGGGAGTAGTAGACGAGCAGTACTTC.

This clonotype was detected a few times. The gene calls are TRBV29-1 and TRBJ2-2; D is perhaps TRBD2 (6 bases). The CDR3 totals 13 residues. With 7 bases removed from V and 2 bases from J, the gap between germline ends came to 11 bases. Germline-derived CDR1 and CDR2 are SQVTM and ANQGSEA. CDR3 protein: CSAEGLNTGELFF. Written as DNA, the CDR3 is TGCAGCGCCGAGGGACTCAACACCGGGGAGCTGTTTTTT.

This clonotype has just a few counts. The chain joins TRBV4-2 to TRBJ2-7; TRBD2 matches 9 bases. J gave up 6 bases and V 2 bases, and 2 bases lay outside the gene matches. The CDR3 sequence is 13 residues long. Germline V CDR1 and CDR2: LGHNA, YNFKEQ. CDR3 sequence: CASSQLAGVEQYF. As DNA, the CDR3 is TGTGCCAGCAGCCAATTAGCGGGAGTCGAGCAGTACTTC.

This clonotype was recorded many times. The chain joins TRBV29-1 to TRBJ2-5; unclear D gene. Trimming stripped 5 bases from V and 5 bases from J, with 9 bases between. CDR1 SQVTM and CDR2 ANQGSEA come from the germline V gene. CDR3 size: 11 residues. CDR3 region: CSVSGRETQYF. Here the CDR3 DNA reads TGCAGCGTTTCAGGTCGGGAGACCCAGTACTTC. The full variable domain, its missing parts supplied by reference TRBV29-1 and TRBJ2-5, is SAVISQKPSRDICQRGTSLTIQCQVDSQVTMMFWYRQQPGQSLTLIATANQGSEATYESGFVIDKFPISRPNLTFSTLTVSNMSPEDSSIYLCSVSGRETQYFGPGTRLLVL.

A few counts support this clonotype. The J gene is TRBJ1-2, the V gene TRBV9, with 9 nucleotides matching TRBD1. Germline V CDR1 and CDR2: SGDLS, YYNGEE. This CDR3 has 14 amino acids. V trimming: 0 bases; J trimming: 8 bases; junction bases outside the gene matches: 5. This chain's CDR3 is CASSVADRGEGYTF. CDR3 bases: TGTGCCAGCAGCGTAGCTGACAGGGGGGAAGGCTACACCTTC.

This clonotype was detected ten times or more. The J gene is TRBJ1-2, the V gene TRBV6-1; D not certain. Trimming shortened V by 8 bases and J by 5 bases, and 15 bases separated the two germline ends. Per the germline V gene, CDR1 is MNHNS and CDR2 is SASEGT. The CDR3 has 13 residues. CDR3 DNA sequence: TGTGCCAGCCGTCCGGGCTTACTGTATGGCTACACCTTC. This gives the protein CASRPGLLYGYTF.

Turning to this clonotype: This is likely a read error, given that the CDR3 carries no conserved phenylalanine or tryptophan at its end. This chain uses TRBV6-2 or TRBV6-3 with TRBJ2-7; D perhaps matches TRBD2 (6 bases). The germline CDR1 and CDR2 sequences are MNHEY and SVGEGT. With 2 bases removed from V and 2 bases from J, the gap between germline ends came to 16 bases. The CDR3 runs 16 residues. CDR3 DNA: TGTGCCAGCAGTTACATGACCGCGGGACCACCCTACGAGCAGTACCTC. The encoded protein is CASSYMTAGPPYEQYL.

The table lists this clonotype with many counts. The chain carries TRBV15 and TRBJ2-2; TRBD2 aligns across 9 bases. The CDR3 is 17 residues long. J lost 6 bases, V lost 4 bases, and 12 bases had no gene match. Germline CDR1 and CDR2: LNHNV and YYDKDF (reference sequence). The CDR3 bases are TGTGCCACCAGCACCGGACCGGGACTAGCCGGGCCCGGGGAGCTGTTTTTT. It encodes CATSTGPGLAGPGELFF. The entire variable domain, with the rest obtained from reference TRBV15 and TRBJ2-2, is as follows: DAMVIQNPRYQVTQFGKPVTLSCSQTLNHNVMYWYQQKSSQAPKLLFHYYDKDFNNEADTPDNFQSRRPNTSFCFLDIRSPGLGDTAMYLCATSTGPGLAGPGELFFGEGSRLTVL.

This clonotype was counted between two and nine times. The chain uses TRBV18 and TRBJ1-2; D remains unclear. V was trimmed by 1 base and J by 7 bases, leaving 16 bases between them. The CDR3 covers 15 residues. Germline assignment: CDR1 KGHSH and CDR2 LQKENI. The chain's CDR3 is CASSPQREGPSGYTF. The DNA of the CDR3 is TGTGCCAGCTCACCACAACGGGAGGGCCCCTCTGGCTACACCTTC.

There are many counts of this clonotype. The V and J genes are TRBV28 and TRBJ2-7; 8 bases agree with TRBD1. The CDR3 is 14 residues long. Germline assignment: CDR1 MDHEN and CDR2 SYDVKM. Trimming cost V 2 bases and J 7 bases; bases outside gene matches: 7. The CDR3 sequence is CASSLPFGQGEQYF. CDR3 in DNA: TGTGCCAGCAGTTTACCGTTCGGACAGGGAGAGCAGTACTTC.

V and J are TRBV12-5 and TRBJ2-3; the match to TRBD1 covers 7 bases. Germline lookup yields CDR1 LGHNT and CDR2 FRNRAP. The ends lost 1 base at V and 0 bases at J; junction bases unmatched: 1. The CDR3 has 15 residues. The CDR3 sequence is CASGLEGASTDTQYF. CDR3 bases: TGTGCTAGTGGTTTGGAGGGGGCAAGCACAGATACGCAGTATTTT. Together with reference TRBV12-5 and TRBJ2-3, the CDR3 gives the full variable domain: DARVTQTPRHKVTEMGQEVTMRCQPILGHNTVFWYRQTMMQGLELLAYFRNRAPLDDSGMPKDRFSAEMPDATLATLKIQPSEPRDSAVYFCASGLEGASTDTQYFGPGTRLTVL.

The rearrangement uses TRBV27 and TRBJ2-7; TRBD1 agrees at 7 bases. The CDR3 is 14 residues long. The germline V gene encodes CDR1 MNHEY and CDR2 SMNVEV (reference sequence). The J segment lost 2 bases and the V segment lost 1 base, leaving 2 bases of the junction unmatched. This CDR3 reads CASSLFGTAYEQYF. The CDR3 DNA reads TGTGCCAGCAGTTTATTCGGGACAGCCTACGAGCAGTACTTC.

The chain joins TRBV20-1 to TRBJ2-5, with TRBD2 matching over 13 bases. The ends lost 5 bases at V and 5 bases at J; junction bases unmatched: 8. This CDR3 is 15 amino acids long. Per the germline V gene, CDR1 is DFQATT and CDR2 is SNEGSKA (reference sequence). CDR3 in amino acids: CSAELAGGPRETQYF. CDR3 nucleotide sequence: TGCAGTGCTGAACTAGCGGGAGGGCCGCGGGAGACCCAGTACTTC.

The rearrangement uses TRBV20-1 and TRBJ2-3; the D call may be TRBD1 or TRBD2 (7 bases each). This CDR3 region has 14 residues. Germline values: CDR1 DFQATT, CDR2 SNEGSKA (reference sequence). V shed 6 bases and J shed 4 bases, with 17 bases lying between them. For the CDR3, the DNA is TGCAGTGCAGAAGACAGGGAGGGGGCAGATACGCAGTATTTT. Protein: CSAEDREGADTQYF.

This chain links TRBV6-5 with TRBJ2-5; 8 positions match TRBD2. There are 15 residues in the CDR3. The V gene's germline CDR1 is MNHEY and CDR2 SVGAGI. V lost 0 bases and J lost 4; bases outside the gene matches: 4. The CDR3 DNA follows: TGTGCCAGCAGTTACTCTCATCTAGCGGGAGAGACCCAGTACTTC. It translates to CASSYSHLAGETQYF.

This clonotype was found a few times. This sequence joins TRBV29-1 and TRBJ2-2, with TRBD1 identical over 8 bases. CDR1 is SQVTM, CDR2 ANQGSEA, per germline. V lost 7 bases and J lost 6; bases outside the gene matches: 4. The CDR3 sequence is 12 residues long. The CDR3 bases are TGCAGCGGACGGACAGGGCCCGGGGAGCTGTTTTTT. This translates into CSGRTGPGELFF.

This clonotype was detected a few times. The V call is TRBV9, the J call TRBJ1-2, with a weak D call TRBD1 (6 bases). V lost 4 bases and J lost 7, with 14 bases in between. The CDR3 runs 13 residues. Germline assignment: CDR1 SGDLS and CDR2 YYNGEE. CDR3: CASSPGTTGGYTF. CDR3 in DNA: TGTGCCAGCAGCCCTGGGACGACAGGTGGCTACACCTTC. The full variable domain, completed using reference TRBV9 and TRBJ1-2, is DSGVTQTPKHLITATGQRVTLRCSPRSGDLSVYWYQQSLDQGLQFLIQYYNGEERAKGNILERFSAQQFPDLHSELNLSSLELGDSALYFCASSPGTTGGYTFGSGTRLTVV.

Many counts were recorded for this clonotype. V gene TRBV28 combines with J gene TRBJ2-7; D remains ambiguous. The CDR3 totals 10 residues. The germline V gene encodes CDR1 MDHEN and CDR2 SYDVKM. V lost 6 bases to trimming and J lost 5 bases, with 5 bases between them. The CDR3 protein is CASSQNEQYF. For the CDR3, the DNA is TGTGCCAGCAGCCAGAACGAGCAGTACTTC.